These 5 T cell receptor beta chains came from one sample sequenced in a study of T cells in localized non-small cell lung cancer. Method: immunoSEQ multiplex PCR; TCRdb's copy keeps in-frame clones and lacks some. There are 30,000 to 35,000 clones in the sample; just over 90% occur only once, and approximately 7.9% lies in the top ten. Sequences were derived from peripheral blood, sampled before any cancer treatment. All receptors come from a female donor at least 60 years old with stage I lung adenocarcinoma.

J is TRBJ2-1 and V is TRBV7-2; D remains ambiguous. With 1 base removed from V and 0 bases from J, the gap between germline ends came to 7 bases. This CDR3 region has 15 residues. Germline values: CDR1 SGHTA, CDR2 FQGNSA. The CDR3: CASSLEASSYNEQFF. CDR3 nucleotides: TGTGCCAGCAGCTTAGAAGCGAGCTCCTACAATGAGCAGTTCTTC.

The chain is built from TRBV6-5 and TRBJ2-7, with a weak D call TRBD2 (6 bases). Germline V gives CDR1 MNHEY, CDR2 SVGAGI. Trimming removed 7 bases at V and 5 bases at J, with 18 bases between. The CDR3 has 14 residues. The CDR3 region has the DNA TGTGCCAGCACTACGGCGGGGTTTCTACACGAGCAGTACTTC. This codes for CASTTAGFLHEQYF.

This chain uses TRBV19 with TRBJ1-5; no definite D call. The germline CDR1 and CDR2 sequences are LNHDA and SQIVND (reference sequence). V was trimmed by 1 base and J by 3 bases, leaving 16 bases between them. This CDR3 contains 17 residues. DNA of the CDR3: TGTGCCAGTAGTATAGGGGTAGGGTATGTCTACAATCAGCCCCAGCATTTT. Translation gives CASSIGVGYVYNQPQHF.

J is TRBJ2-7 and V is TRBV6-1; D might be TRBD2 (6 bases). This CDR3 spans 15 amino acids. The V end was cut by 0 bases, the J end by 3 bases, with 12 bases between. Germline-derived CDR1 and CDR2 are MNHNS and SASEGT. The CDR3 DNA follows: TGTGCCAGCAGTGAAGCGCCGGGGACTTTCTACGAGCAGTACTTC. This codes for CASSEAPGTFYEQYF.

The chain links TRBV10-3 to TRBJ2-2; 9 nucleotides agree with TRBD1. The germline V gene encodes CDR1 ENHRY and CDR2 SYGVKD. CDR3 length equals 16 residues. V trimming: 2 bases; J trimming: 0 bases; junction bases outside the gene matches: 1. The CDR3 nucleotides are TGTGCCATCAGTGAGAGACAGGGGGCGAACACCGGGGAGCTGTTTTTT. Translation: CAISERQGANTGELFF.